These 10 T cell receptor beta chains were all obtained from the same sample, sequenced in a study of T cells in Graves' hyperthyroidism and ophthalmopathy. Amplified regions were TCR beta CDR3 sequences from RNA transcripts. TCR CDR3 regions were first amplified by RT-PCR with HTBI primers. TCRdb used MiXCR to reprocess the multiplex PCR reads, holding one entry per CDR3 protein. The sample holds hundreds of thousands of distinct CDR3 sequences, about half seen once. Material for sequencing was peripheral blood or thyroid tissue (not recorded which). These receptors all come from a young woman with Graves' hyperthyroidism.

The chain combines TRBV2 with TRBJ2-5; 8 bases align to TRBD1. Germline CDR1 SNHLY, CDR2 FYNNEI. V lost 6 bases, J lost 13 bases, and 10 bases stayed unmatched. The CDR3 has 12 amino acids. The CDR3 DNA reads as TGTGCCAGCAGACCCGGGACAGGTGGGAGGTACTTC. It is translated as CASRPGTGGRYF. The variable domain in full, with the rest retrieved from reference TRBV2 and TRBJ2-5, is EPEVTQTPSHQVTQMGQEVILRCVPISNHLYFYWYRQILGQKVEFLVSFYNNEISEKSEIFDDQFSVERPDGSNFTLKIRSTKLEDSAMYFCASRPGTGGRYFGPGTRLLVL.

The chain employs TRBV29-1 and TRBJ2-7, with unresolved D. V was cut by 2 bases and J by 3 bases, with 11 bases left in between. Germline V gene lookup returns CDR1 SQVTM and CDR2 ANQGSEA. This CDR3 is 13 amino acids long. The CDR3 DNA is TGCAGCGTTGAACGTTTGTATGGCTACGAGCAGTACTTC. This gives the protein CSVERLYGYEQYF.

For this clonotype: One end of the junction fails to match germline, which may point to a read error. The chain uses TRBV7-3 and TRBJ2-5; tentative D call: TRBD1 (5 bases). This CDR3 spans 11 amino acids. Germline-derived CDR1 and CDR2 are SGHTA and FQGTGA. This chain's CDR3 is CASSPDSSHNF. The CDR3 DNA reads as TGTGCCAGCAGCCCTGACAGCTCTCACAACTTC. Filled out from reference TRBV7-3 and TRBJ2-5, the complete variable domain reads GAGVSQTPSNKVTEKGKYVELRCDPISGHTALYWYRQSLGQGPEFLIYFQGTGAADDSGLPNDRFFAVRPEGSVSTLKIQRTERGDSAVYLCASSPDSSHNFGPGTRLLVL.

The V gene is TRBV29-1, the J gene TRBJ1-5, with D perhaps matching TRBD1 (6 bases). Germline values: CDR1 SQVTM, CDR2 ANQGSEA. The CDR3 consists of 18 residues. V shed 4 bases and J shed 1 base, with 23 bases lying between them. The CDR3 nucleotides are TGCAGCGTTGTTGTCACCGGGGGCTTGGGTGGGAGCAATCAGCCCCAGCATTTT. Protein product: CSVVVTGGLGGSNQPQHF.

This clonotype has a handful of counts. V gene TRBV13 combines with J gene TRBJ1-1; D call uncertain. CDR1 is PRHDT and CDR2 is FYEKMQ in the germline V gene (reference sequence). Trimming cost V 4 bases and J 0 bases, with 9 bases left between them. The CDR3 is made up of 14 amino acids. The CDR3, as DNA: TGTGCCAGCAGCTACGGGCCGATGAACACTGAAGCTTTCTTT. This translates into CASSYGPMNTEAFF.

On this clonotype itself: Since a much larger clone is just one base distant, this may be a read error. The chain combines TRBV6-1 with TRBJ1-1; 11 nucleotides agree with TRBD1. Germline V gene lookup returns CDR1 MNHNS and CDR2 SASEGT. The CDR3 is 12 amino acids. Trimming at V came to 5 bases and at J to 9 bases, leaving 2 bases not matched to a gene. CDR3 coding DNA: TGTGCCAGCAGTCGGGACAGGGGGAAAGCTTTCTTT. Its translation is CASSRDRGKAFF.

This clonotype was detected only once. This sequence joins TRBV25-1 and TRBJ1-2; 9 positions match TRBD1. CDR3 length equals 14 residues. Germline values: CDR1 MGHDK, CDR2 SYGVNS. Trimming at V came to 6 bases and at J to 1 base, leaving 3 bases not matched to a gene. The DNA for the CDR3 is TGTGCCAGCAGACGGACAGGGGATAACTATGGCTACACCTTC. Protein sequence: CASRRTGDNYGYTF.

V gene TRBV7-9 combines with J gene TRBJ1-1; D not certain. Germline CDR1 SEHNR, CDR2 FQNEAQ (reference sequence). V lost 3 bases and J lost 7, with 6 bases in between. The CDR3 loop spans 11 amino acids. The CDR3 spells CASSLENEAFF. CDR3 DNA sequence: TGTGCCAGCAGCTTGGAGAATGAAGCTTTCTTT.

The chain couples TRBV7-2 to TRBJ1-2; D remains unclear. The CDR3 totals 13 residues. V lost 4 bases to trimming and J lost 6 bases, with 12 bases between them. Germline V gene lookup returns CDR1 SGHTA and CDR2 FQGNSA. This chain's CDR3 is CASSWTGWDGYTF. The CDR3 DNA is TGTGCCAGCAGCTGGACGGGATGGGATGGCTACACCTTC. The entire variable domain, with the rest obtained from reference TRBV7-2 and TRBJ1-2, is as follows: GAGVSQSPSNKVTEKGKDVELRCDPISGHTALYWYRQSLGQGLEFLIYFQGNSAPDKSGLPSDRFSAERTGGSVSTLTIQRTQQEDSAVYLCASSWTGWDGYTFGSGTRLTVV.

This chain connects TRBV4-2 to TRBJ2-7; 7 nucleotides line up with TRBD1. CDR3 length: 15 amino acids. The germline V gene has CDR1 LGHNA and CDR2 YNFKEQ. After removal of 1 base from V and 0 bases from J, the junction contained 3 bases not matched to a gene. CDR3 DNA: TGTGCCAGCAGCCAAGTAGGGGACAGCTCCTACGAGCAGTACTTC. Residues: CASSQVGDSSYEQYF.